Below, 8 T cell receptor beta chains from the same sample are listed, as sequenced in a study of cytomegalovirus exposure and HLA in healthy donors. PCR employed 60 Vbeta and 13 Jbeta primers. Using immunoSEQ multiplex PCR, the repertoire was profiled, and TCRdb retains in-frame clones only, with some absent. This table holds just under 150,000 clones, approximately 79% found once. The material sequenced was PBMCs. The receptor source for this set is a woman in her 30s in good health and CMV-seronegative.

This chain connects TRBV7-2 to TRBJ2-2; D gene uncertain. Germline CDR1 reads SGHTA; CDR2 reads FQGNSA. This CDR3 has 13 residues. V lost 5 bases and J 4 bases, leaving 8 bases between the germline ends. CDR3 sequence reads: CASSPLSTGELFF. The CDR3, as DNA: TGTGCCAGCAGCCCCCTCTCCACCGGGGAGCTGTTTTTT.

With respect to this clone: The same CDR3 is also encoded by other DNA sequences in this sample. This chain connects TRBV7-9 to TRBJ1-2; no reliable D call. V lost 1 base, J lost 2 bases, and 5 bases lay in between. The CDR3 runs 13 residues. Germline values: CDR1 SEHNR, CDR2 FQNEAQ (reference sequence). CDR3 DNA sequence: TGTGCCAGCAGCTTAGGAGGGAACTATGGCTACACCTTC. Its translation: CASSLGGNYGYTF.

This chain uses TRBV28 with TRBJ1-1; D might be TRBD1 (5 bases). The V gene's germline CDR1 is MDHEN and CDR2 SYDVKM. Trimming removed 2 bases at V and 1 base at J, with 11 bases between. This CDR3 region has 15 residues. CDR3 bases: TGTGCCAGCAGTTTACGGGGACTCCGGAACACTGAAGCTTTCTTT. It is translated as CASSLRGLRNTEAFF.

The V call is TRBV7-2, the J call TRBJ2-1, with unresolved D. Germline V gene lookup returns CDR1 SGHTA and CDR2 FQGNSA. V shed 2 bases and J shed 5 bases, with 7 bases lying between them. This CDR3 has 13 residues. As DNA, the CDR3 is TGTGCCAGCAGCTTATATGGGCACAATGAGCAGTTCTTC. It encodes CASSLYGHNEQFF.

The table lists this clone with a few counts. This chain links TRBV6-6 with TRBJ2-7, with 7 bases fitting TRBD1. Germline V lookup: CDR1 MNHNY, CDR2 SVGAGI (reference sequence). The CDR3 sequence is 15 residues long. The trim removed 6 bases at V and 1 base at J, leaving 9 bases unmatched. CDR3: CASSRQGQRSYEQYF. DNA of the CDR3: TGTGCCAGCAGCCGACAGGGCCAACGTTCCTACGAGCAGTACTTC.

The chain couples TRBV7-3 to TRBJ2-2; perhaps TRBD1 as D (6 bases). The CDR3 is made up of 15 amino acids. V lost 5 bases to trimming and J lost 3 bases, with 13 bases between them. CDR1 and CDR2 from the germline V gene are SGHTA and FQGTGA. DNA of the CDR3: TGTGCCAGCAGCCGAGGGGGTCGCGACACCGGGGAGCTGTTTTTT. This encodes CASSRGGRDTGELFF.

The V gene is TRBV2, the J gene TRBJ2-7, with 9 nucleotides matching TRBD2. The length of the CDR3 is 14 residues. Trimming took 8 bases from V and 3 from J; bases not matched to a gene: 8. Looked up from germline, CDR1 is SNHLY and CDR2 is FYNNEI. The CDR3 spells CASARLAVNYEQYF. For the CDR3, the DNA is TGTGCCAGCGCCCGACTAGCGGTCAACTACGAGCAGTACTTC.

The CDR3 sequence: CASSVVGGPQHF. The CDR3 DNA is TGTGCCAGCAGCGTAGTCGGGGGGCCCCAGCATTTT. The V and J genes are TRBV9 and TRBJ1-5; D is perhaps TRBD1 (5 bases). This CDR3 has 12 residues. V dropped 0 bases and J dropped 9 bases, with 7 bases sitting between them. CDR1 SGDLS and CDR2 YYNGEE come from the germline V gene.